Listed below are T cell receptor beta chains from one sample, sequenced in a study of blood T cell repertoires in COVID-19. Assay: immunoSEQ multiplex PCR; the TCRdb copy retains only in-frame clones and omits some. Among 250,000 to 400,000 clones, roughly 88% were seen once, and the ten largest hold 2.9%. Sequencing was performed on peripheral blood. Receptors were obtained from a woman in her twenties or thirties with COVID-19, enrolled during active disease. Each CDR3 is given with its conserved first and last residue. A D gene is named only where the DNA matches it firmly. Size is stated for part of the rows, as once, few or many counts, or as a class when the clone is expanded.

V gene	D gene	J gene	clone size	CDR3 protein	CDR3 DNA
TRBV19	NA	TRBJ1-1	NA	CASSAGDAANTEAFF	TGTGCCAGTAGTGCGGGAGACGCCGCGAACACTGAAGCTTTCTTT
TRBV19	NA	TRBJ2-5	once	CASSRDLQETQYF	TGTGCCAGTAGTCGGGACTTACAAGAGACCCAGTACTTC
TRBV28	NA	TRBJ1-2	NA	CASSPTVNYGYTF	TGTGCCAGCAGCCCCACAGTGAACTATGGCTACACCTTC
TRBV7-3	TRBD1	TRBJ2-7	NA	CASSPGQGLAYEQYF	TGTGCCAGCAGCCCCGGACAGGGGCTGGCGTACGAGCAGTACTTC
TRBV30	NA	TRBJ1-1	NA	CAWSFHRDTEAFF	TGTGCCTGGAGCTTTCACAGGGACACTGAAGCTTTCTTT
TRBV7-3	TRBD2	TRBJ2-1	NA	CASSLRAGDGNEQFF	TGTGCCAGCAGCTTAAGAGCGGGAGATGGGAATGAGCAGTTCTTC
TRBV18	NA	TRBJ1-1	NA	CASSPSLMATEAFF	TGTGCCAGCTCACCGTCGCTTATGGCCACTGAAGCTTTCTTT
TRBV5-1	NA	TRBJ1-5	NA	CASSADSPNQPQHF	TGCGCCAGCAGTGCTGACAGCCCTAATCAGCCCCAGCATTTT
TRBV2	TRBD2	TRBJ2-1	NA	CASQSGTSGRDEQFF	TGTGCCAGCCAGTCCGGGACTAGCGGGAGAGATGAGCAGTTCTTC
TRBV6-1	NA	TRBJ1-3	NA	CASSEASGLSGNTIYF	TGTGCCAGCAGTGAAGCCTCCGGTCTGTCTGGAAACACCATATATTTT
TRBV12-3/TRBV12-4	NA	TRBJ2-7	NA	CASSLTGPVEQYF	TGTGCCAGCAGTTTAACAGGGCCGGTCGAGCAGTACTTC
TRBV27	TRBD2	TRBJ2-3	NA	CASSWGARGGDTQYF	TGTGCCAGCAGCTGGGGAGCCCGGGGAGGGGATACGCAGTATTTT
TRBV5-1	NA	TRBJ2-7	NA	CASSLEVSVGEQYF	TGCGCCAGCAGCTTGGAGGTTAGCGTGGGCGAGCAGTACTTC
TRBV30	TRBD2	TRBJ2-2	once	CAWSLGTSGTGELFF	TGTGCCTGGAGCCTTGGGACTAGCGGGACCGGGGAGCTGTTTTTT
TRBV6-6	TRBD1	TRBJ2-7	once	CASSYSYQGAYEQYF	TGTGCCAGCAGTTACTCGTATCAGGGGGCCTACGAGCAGTACTTC
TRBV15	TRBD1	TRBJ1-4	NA	CATSRVQGATNEKLFF	TGTGCCACCAGCAGAGTCCAGGGGGCAACTAATGAAAAACTGTTTTTT
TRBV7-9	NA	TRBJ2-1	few	CASSRLAHEQFF	TGTGCCAGCAGCCGTCTAGCTCATGAGCAGTTCTTC
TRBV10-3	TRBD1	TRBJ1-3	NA	CAISPTLGQDVPGNTIYF	TGTGCCATCAGCCCCACCCTCGGACAGGACGTCCCTGGAAACACCATATATTTT
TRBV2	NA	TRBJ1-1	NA	CASRSGGNTEAFF	TGTGCCAGCAGGTCCGGTGGGAACACTGAAGCTTTCTTT
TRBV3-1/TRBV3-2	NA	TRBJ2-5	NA	CASSLDTTRHGGTQYF	TGTGCCAGCAGCCTAGATACGACTCGCCACGGAGGGACCCAGTACTTC
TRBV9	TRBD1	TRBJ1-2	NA	CASSVAWGAGGNYGYTF	TGTGCCAGCAGCGTAGCTTGGGGGGCAGGGGGTAACTATGGCTACACCTTC
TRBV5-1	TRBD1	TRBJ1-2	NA	CASSWGQDLGGYTF	TGCGCCAGCAGCTGGGGACAGGATTTAGGCGGCTACACCTTC
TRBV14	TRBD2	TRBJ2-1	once	CASSPSGSAYNEQFF	TGTGCCAGCAGCCCAAGCGGGAGCGCTTACAATGAGCAGTTCTTC
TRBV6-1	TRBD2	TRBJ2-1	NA	CASSAPRGGAHNEQFF	TGTGCCAGCAGTGCCCCGCGGGGGGGCGCGCACAATGAGCAGTTCTTC
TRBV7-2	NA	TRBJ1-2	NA	CASSPDPQDGYGYTF	TGTGCCAGCAGCCCCGATCCACAGGATGGCTATGGCTACACCTTC
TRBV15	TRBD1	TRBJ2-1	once	CATSRTTGIGYNEQFF	TGTGCCACCAGCAGAACGACAGGGATCGGCTACAATGAGCAGTTCTTC
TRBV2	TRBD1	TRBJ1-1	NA	CASRTGVATEAFF	TGTGCCAGCAGAACAGGGGTGGCCACTGAAGCTTTCTTT
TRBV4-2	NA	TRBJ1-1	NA	CASSHEQGREAFF	TGTGCCAGCAGCCATGAACAGGGCCGTGAAGCTTTCTTT
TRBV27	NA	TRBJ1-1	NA	CASSSGGPNTEAFF	TGTGCCAGCAGTTCAGGAGGGCCGAACACTGAAGCTTTCTTT
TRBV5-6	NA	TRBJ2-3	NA	CASSLGGRSTDTQYF	TGTGCCAGCAGCTTGGGGGGCAGGAGCACAGATACGCAGTATTTT
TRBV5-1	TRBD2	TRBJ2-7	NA	CASSAQLAGGGYEQYF	TGCGCCAGCAGCGCACAGCTAGCGGGAGGGGGGTACGAGCAGTACTTC
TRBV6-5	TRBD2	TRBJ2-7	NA	CASRETSGRGEQYF	TGTGCCAGCAGGGAGACTAGCGGGAGGGGGGAGCAGTACTTC
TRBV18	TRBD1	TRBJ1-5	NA	CASSPGTGSRPQHF	TGTGCCAGCTCACCTGGGACAGGTAGTCGGCCCCAGCATTTT
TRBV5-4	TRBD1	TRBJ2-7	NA	CASSLFGQGINEQYF	TGTGCCAGCAGCTTATTTGGACAGGGGATAAACGAGCAGTACTTC
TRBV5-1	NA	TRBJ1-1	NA	CASKRDGRATSTGGMNTEAFF	TGCGCCAGCAAGAGGGACGGCAGGGCCACATCGACTGGGGGGATGAACACTGAAGCTTTCTTT
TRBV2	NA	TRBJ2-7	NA	CASSWAQSYEQYF	TGTGCCAGCAGTTGGGCCCAATCCTACGAGCAGTACTTC
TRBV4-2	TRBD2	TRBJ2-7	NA	CASSQEGLGYEQYF	TGTGCCAGCAGCCAAGAGGGACTAGGCTACGAGCAGTACTTC
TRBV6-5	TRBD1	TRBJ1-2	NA	CASRGDRMFMDGYTF	TGTGCCAGCAGAGGGGACAGGATGTTTATGGATGGCTACACCTTC
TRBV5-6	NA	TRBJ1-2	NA	CASSATGPYGYTF	TGTGCCAGCAGCGCAACAGGGCCCTATGGCTACACCTTC
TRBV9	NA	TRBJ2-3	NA	CASSRERNLFATDTQYF	TGTGCCAGCAGCCGAGAACGAAACTTATTTGCCACAGATACGCAGTATTTT
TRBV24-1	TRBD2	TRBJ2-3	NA	CATSAALAGVGDTQYF	TGTGCCACCAGTGCGGCTCTAGCGGGCGTTGGAGATACGCAGTATTTT
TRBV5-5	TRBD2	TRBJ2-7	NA	CASSLGAGVLYEQYF	TGTGCCAGCAGCTTGGGGGCGGGAGTCCTCTACGAGCAGTACTTC
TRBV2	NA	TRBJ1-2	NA	CASSDRLGGYTF	TGTGCCAGCAGTGACAGGTTAGGAGGCTACACCTTC
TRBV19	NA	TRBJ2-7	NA	CASSIDEDEQYF	TGTGCCAGTAGTATAGATGAGGACGAGCAGTACTTC
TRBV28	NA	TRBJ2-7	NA	CASRSGSWVIYEQYF	TGTGCCAGCAGGTCCGGGTCGTGGGTCATCTACGAGCAGTACTTC
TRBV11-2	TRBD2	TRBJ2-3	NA	CASSLGSGSRSDTQYF	TGTGCCAGCAGCTTAGGAAGCGGGAGCAGATCAGATACGCAGTATTTT
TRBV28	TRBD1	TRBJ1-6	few	CASSRGTGQNSPLHF	TGTGCCAGCAGTCGCGGGACAGGTCAAAATTCACCCCTCCACTTT
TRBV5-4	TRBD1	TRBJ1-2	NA	CASSNKGQGDYGYTF	TGTGCCAGCAGCAATAAAGGACAGGGGGACTATGGCTACACCTTC
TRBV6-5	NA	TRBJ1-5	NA	CASSYSISGGYQPQHF	TGTGCCAGCAGTTACTCAATCTCGGGGGGCTACCAGCCCCAGCATTTT
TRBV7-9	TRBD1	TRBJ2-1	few	CASSLTGVGEQFF	TGTGCCAGCAGCTTAACAGGGGTGGGTGAGCAGTTCTTC
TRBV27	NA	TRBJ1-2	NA	CASSLSGRGDYGYTF	TGTGCCAGCAGTTTATCGGGCAGGGGAGACTATGGCTACACCTTC
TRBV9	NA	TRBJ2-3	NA	CASSVGVAEFTDTQYF	TGTGCCAGCAGCGTAGGAGTAGCGGAGTTCACAGATACGCAGTATTTT
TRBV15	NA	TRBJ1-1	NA	CATSRDRAGTEAFF	TGTGCCACCAGCAGAGACAGGGCGGGGACTGAAGCTTTCTTT
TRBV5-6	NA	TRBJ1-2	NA	CASSRRQVRYGYTF	TGTGCCAGCAGCAGGCGCCAGGTCCGCTATGGCTACACCTTC